The 32 T cell receptor beta chains below come from one sample, sequenced in a study of blood T cell repertoires in COVID-19. Some clones are missing from TCRdb's copy, which holds only in-frame ones; the method was immunoSEQ multiplex PCR. The table records 95,000 to 150,000 clones, roughly 90% of them present only once. The sequenced sample consisted of peripheral blood. Every receptor here comes from a man between 35 and 55 years old with acute or convalescent COVID-19.

Written as DNA, the CDR3 is TGTGCCAGCAGCTTAAACGGGGGGGTTGAAGCTTTCTTT. This codes for CASSLNGGVEAFF. The chain employs TRBV7-3 and TRBJ1-1, with TRBD1 as a possible D gene (5 bases). V was cut by 1 base and J by 7 bases, with 10 bases left in between. The CDR3 sequence is 13 residues long. The germline gives CDR1 SGHTA, CDR2 FQGTGA.

This clone has a handful of counts. V gene TRBV12-5 combines with J gene TRBJ2-2; TRBD2 agrees at 15 bases. The J segment lost 4 bases and the V segment lost 4 bases, leaving 1 base of the junction unmatched. The CDR3 length is 16 residues. The germline V gene encodes CDR1 LGHNT and CDR2 FRNRAP. CDR3 protein: CASGWTSGGATGELFF. The CDR3 coding sequence is TGTGCTAGTGGTTGGACTAGCGGGGGGGCCACCGGGGAGCTGTTTTTT.

The V and J genes are TRBV10-3 and TRBJ1-5; D perhaps matches TRBD1 (5 bases). V was trimmed by 3 bases and J by 4 bases, leaving 10 bases between them. CDR1 is ENHRY and CDR2 is SYGVKD in the germline V gene. The CDR3 is 14 residues long. As DNA, the CDR3 is TGTGCCATCAGTGAATGGGGGGGTAATCAGCCCCAGCATTTT. Encoded protein: CAISEWGGNQPQHF.

The rearrangement links TRBV30 to TRBJ1-2; D not resolved. CDR1 GTSNPN and CDR2 SVGIG come from the germline V gene (reference sequence). The CDR3 runs 13 residues. V was shortened by 1 base and J by 6 bases, with 12 bases between the two germline ends. The CDR3 loop is CAWSGEGVHGYTF. The CDR3 DNA sequence: TGTGCCTGGAGTGGCGAGGGTGTCCATGGCTACACCTTC.

The chain links TRBV7-6 to TRBJ2-3; 13 bases fit TRBD2. Germline trimming cut 4 bases from V and 2 bases from J; bases unmatched to any gene: 6. Germline V gives CDR1 SGHVS, CDR2 FNYEAQ. The CDR3 spans 17 residues. The CDR3 protein is CASSSSTSGRPTDTQYF. DNA of the CDR3: TGTGCCAGCAGCTCTTCGACTAGCGGGAGGCCCACAGATACGCAGTATTTT.

This clone was observed once. The chain links TRBV7-3 to TRBJ1-3; D is ambiguous. The CDR3 is 13 amino acids. CDR1 SGHTA and CDR2 FQGTGA come from the germline V gene. Trimming took 1 base from V and 3 from J, leaving 4 bases between them. CDR3 in amino acids: CASSLIFGNTIYF. The DNA of the CDR3 is TGTGCCAGCAGCTTAATCTTTGGAAACACCATATATTTT.

This chain uses TRBV9 with TRBJ1-3; the D is unclear. Trimming pared 0 bases from V and 4 bases from J, leaving 11 bases between. The CDR3 has 15 amino acids. Germline CDR1 is SGDLS and CDR2 is YYNGEE. CDR3: CASSVGGHQGNTIYF. In nucleotides, the CDR3 is TGTGCCAGCAGCGTAGGTGGGCATCAGGGAAACACCATATATTTT.

This clone was detected only once. The rearrangement joins TRBV7-9 to TRBJ2-5; D may be TRBD2 (5 bases). The CDR3 is 14 amino acids. V lost 3 bases, J lost 2 bases, and 10 bases lay in between. Germline CDR1 reads SEHNR; CDR2 reads FQNEAQ (reference sequence). The CDR3 spells CASSFDTGQETQYF. DNA for the CDR3: TGTGCCAGCAGCTTTGACACGGGGCAAGAGACCCAGTACTTC.

The V call is TRBV19, the J call TRBJ2-6; TRBD2 might be the D (5 bases). This CDR3 has 17 amino acids. Germline CDR1 LNHDA, CDR2 SQIVND (reference sequence). V gave up 3 bases and J gave up 0 bases, with 12 bases separating them. CDR3 nucleotides: TGTGCCAGTAGTATGCGAACGGGGAACTCTGGGGCCAACGTCCTGACTTTC. This gives the protein CASSMRTGNSGANVLTF.

The rearrangement joins TRBV20-1 to TRBJ2-1; tentative D call: TRBD1 (6 bases). The germline V and J ends were trimmed by 3 bases and 8 bases, with 14 bases remaining between them. This CDR3 has 13 residues. The germline CDR1 and CDR2 sequences are DFQATT and SNEGSKA (reference sequence). CDR3 bases: TGCAGTGCTAGTGTTTCCGGGACACATGAGCAGTTCTTC. Amino acid sequence: CSASVSGTHEQFF.

The rearrangement uses TRBV5-6 and TRBJ1-6; perhaps TRBD1 as D (5 bases). The V end lost 0 bases, the J end lost 6 bases, and 10 bases lay between the germline ends. CDR1 is SGHDT and CDR2 is YYEEEE in the germline V gene. The CDR3 has 15 amino acids. CDR3 DNA sequence: TGTGCCAGCAGCTTGGACGGGGGAGGTAATTCACCCCTCCACTTT. It specifies CASSLDGGGNSPLHF.

About this clone: Other DNA sequences from this sample encode an identical CDR3 as well. The V gene is TRBV7-9, the J gene TRBJ2-2; the match to TRBD2 covers 15 bases. The CDR3 runs to 16 residues. The V and J ends lost 5 bases and 8 bases, in that order; junction bases with no gene match: 6. Germline V gene lookup returns CDR1 SEHNR and CDR2 FQNEAQ (reference sequence). The CDR3 DNA reads TGTGCCAGCAGCCCCGGACTAGCGGGGGGGACTGGGGAGCTGTTTTTT. Its translation is CASSPGLAGGTGELFF.

The rearrangement uses TRBV15 and TRBJ2-2; 7 bases align to TRBD1. This CDR3 has 16 amino acids. V shed 1 base and J 4 bases; nucleotides not matched to a gene: 6. The germline V gene encodes CDR1 LNHNV and CDR2 YYDKDF (reference sequence). The CDR3 spells CATSRGDRAGTGELFF. CDR3 in DNA: TGTGCCACCAGCAGAGGAGACAGGGCGGGCACCGGGGAGCTGTTTTTT.

The chain joins TRBV10-2 to TRBJ1-1, with 7 bases matching TRBD1. V dropped 4 bases and J dropped 3; count of bases not matched to a gene: 8. This CDR3 comprises 15 residues. CDR1 is WSHSY, CDR2 SAAADI, per germline. CDR3 DNA sequence: TGCGCCAGCAGTGCTTACAGGGGCTCATACACTGAAGCTTTCTTT. Its protein is CASSAYRGSYTEAFF.

CDR3 loop: CASSIARNTGELFF. DNA of the CDR3: TGTGCCAGCAGCATCGCCAGGAACACCGGGGAGCTGTTTTTT. The chain combines TRBV5-6 with TRBJ2-2; D gene ambiguous. The CDR3 sequence is 14 residues long. CDR1 and CDR2 from the germline V gene are SGHDT and YYEEEE. V lost 4 bases and J 1 base, leaving 8 bases between the germline ends.

V usage is TRBV2 and J usage is TRBJ1-4, with D tentatively TRBD1 (6 bases). The CDR3 contains 13 residues. In germline, CDR1 is SNHLY, CDR2 FYNNEI. V was clipped by 6 bases and J by 7 bases, with 12 bases between them. The CDR3 sequence is CASRGTRAEKLFF. CDR3 DNA sequence: TGTGCCAGCAGAGGGACAAGAGCTGAAAAACTGTTTTTT.

This clone was detected once. This chain links TRBV27 with TRBJ2-7; tentative D call: TRBD2 (6 bases). CDR1 MNHEY and CDR2 SMNVEV come from the germline V gene (reference sequence). The CDR3 runs to 16 residues. V lost 6 bases and J 0 bases, leaving 18 bases between the germline ends. The CDR3 loop reads CASRTGWDSNSYEQYF. The DNA of the CDR3 is TGTGCCAGCAGGACCGGCTGGGACTCCAACTCCTACGAGCAGTACTTC.

The V gene is TRBV5-1, the J gene TRBJ1-1; 8 positions match TRBD1. V trimming: 3 bases; J trimming: 3 bases; junction bases outside the gene matches: 7. The CDR3 contains 15 residues. CDR1 is SGHRS and CDR2 is YFSETQ in the germline V gene. The CDR3 DNA is TGCGCCAGCAGCTCGGGAGGACAGGGCGACACTGAAGCTTTCTTT. Translating gives CASSSGGQGDTEAFF.

The gene calls are TRBV7-6 and TRBJ2-2, with 9 bases fitting TRBD2. The length of the CDR3 is 18 residues. Losses at the gene ends were 2 bases for V and 0 bases for J; bases not matched to a gene: 7. CDR1 is SGHVS and CDR2 is FNYEAQ in the germline V gene. In DNA, the CDR3 is TGTGCCAGCAGCTTAAATCATATAGCGGGGGCGAACACCGGGGAGCTGTTTTTT. Residues: CASSLNHIAGANTGELFF.

The chain uses TRBV19 and TRBJ1-2; 7 bases line up with TRBD1. CDR1 LNHDA and CDR2 SQIVND come from the germline V gene (reference sequence). After removal of 3 bases from V and 7 bases from J, the junction contained 2 bases not matched to a gene. The CDR3 extends over 12 amino acids. The CDR3 region has the DNA TGTGCCAGTAGTATTTCAGGGGGTGGCTACACCTTC. It is translated as CASSISGGGYTF.

The genes are TRBV5-6 and TRBJ1-1; no clear D gene. Trimming took 2 bases from V and 4 from J, leaving 18 bases between them. Germline V lookup: CDR1 SGHDT, CDR2 YYEEEE. The CDR3 totals 16 residues. CDR3: CASSLGGEPVGTEAFF. The CDR3 region has the DNA TGTGCCAGCAGCTTAGGCGGGGAGCCGGTGGGCACTGAAGCTTTCTTT. Together with reference TRBV5-6 and TRBJ1-1, the CDR3 gives the full variable domain: DAGVTQSPTHLIKTRGQQVTLRCSPKSGHDTVSWYQQALGQGPQFIFQYYEEEERQRGNFPDRFSGHQFPNYSSELNVNALLLGDSALYLCASSLGGEPVGTEAFFGQGTRLTVV.

V usage is TRBV7-9 and J usage is TRBJ2-6; D is unclear. Deletions cut 6 bases from V and 0 bases from J, with 12 bases between. The CDR3 totals 16 residues. Germline values: CDR1 SEHNR, CDR2 FQNEAQ (reference sequence). CDR3 in DNA: TGTGCCAGCAGTTTTCATTGGAGCTCTGGGGCCAACGTCCTGACTTTC. Translated, it gives CASSFHWSSGANVLTF.

The chain links TRBV10-2 to TRBJ1-5, with 7 positions matching TRBD1. The germline V gene has CDR1 WSHSY and CDR2 SAAADI. The CDR3 runs 14 residues. After removal of 5 bases from V and 6 bases from J, the junction contained 7 bases not matched to a gene. CDR3 DNA: TGCGCCAGCAGTCCGACAGGGTTCGGTCAGCCCCAGCATTTT. Translated, it gives CASSPTGFGQPQHF.

The rearrangement joins TRBV6-1 to TRBJ1-4; 7 bases align to TRBD1. Germline-derived CDR1 and CDR2 are MNHNS and SASEGT. The CDR3 contains 18 residues. J lost 7 bases, V lost 3 bases, and 17 bases had no gene match. For the CDR3, the DNA is TGTGCCAGCAGTGATAACGCTATGCAGGGGGAGAGTGGTGAAAAACTGTTTTTT. It encodes CASSDNAMQGESGEKLFF.

This clone was seen just once. The chain links TRBV5-8 to TRBJ2-2, with 8 bases lining up with TRBD1. The length of the CDR3 is 15 residues. The junction had 9 bases not matched to a gene; V was cut back by 4 bases and J by 7 bases. Per the germline V gene, CDR1 is SGHTS and CDR2 is YDEGEE. The CDR3 nucleotides read TGTGCCAGCAGCCGGAGGACAGGGTTCGGCGGGGAGCTGTTTTTT. This encodes CASSRRTGFGGELFF.

V is TRBV19 and J is TRBJ1-2; 9 bases are shared with TRBD1. The ends lost 5 bases at V and 2 bases at J; junction bases unmatched: 3. Germline CDR1 LNHDA, CDR2 SQIVND (reference sequence). This CDR3 contains 14 residues. This CDR3 is CASSPGTGNYGYTF. As DNA, the CDR3 is TGTGCCAGTAGTCCTGGGACAGGGAACTATGGCTACACCTTC.

This clone was counted once. CDR3 bases: TGTGCCAGCAGCTTAGACGCGGGGAATACAGATACGCAGTATTTT. Its protein is CASSLDAGNTDTQYF. J is TRBJ2-3 and V is TRBV11-2; TRBD2 is a possible D gene (6 bases). The CDR3 runs to 15 residues. Deletions cut 0 bases from V and 3 bases from J, with 10 bases between. Germline V lookup: CDR1 SGHAT, CDR2 FQNNGV.

This rearrangement joins TRBV20-1 to TRBJ1-1; 7 positions match TRBD1. J was trimmed by 2 bases and V by 3 bases; bases with no gene match: 12. The CDR3 is made up of 16 amino acids. CDR1 DFQATT and CDR2 SNEGSKA come from the germline V gene (reference sequence). DNA of the CDR3: TGCAGTGCTAGTGGCGCTTACAGGGGCCAAAACACTGAAGCTTTCTTT. This translates into CSASGAYRGQNTEAFF.

The genes are TRBV6-6 and TRBJ1-2; 9 bases match TRBD1. Germline CDR1 reads MNHNY; CDR2 reads SVGAGI (reference sequence). The J segment lost 8 bases and the V segment lost 5 bases, leaving 12 bases of the junction unmatched. This CDR3 comprises 15 residues. CDR3 protein: CASSPRDRASKGYTF. CDR3 sequence (DNA): TGTGCCAGCAGTCCTCGGGACAGGGCTAGTAAAGGCTACACCTTC.

The rearrangement uses TRBV4-1 and TRBJ1-2; possibly TRBD1 for D (5 bases). V gave up 3 bases and J gave up 4 bases, with 12 bases separating them. CDR1 MGHRA and CDR2 YSYEKL come from the germline V gene. The CDR3 length is 14 residues. CDR3 amino acids: CASSHQGKGYGYTF. CDR3 nucleotide sequence: TGCGCCAGCAGCCATCAGGGTAAAGGCTATGGCTACACCTTC.

The chain uses TRBV27 and TRBJ1-2; TRBD1 is a possible D gene (5 bases). Trimming removed 2 bases at V and 6 bases at J, with 13 bases between. Germline lookup yields CDR1 MNHEY and CDR2 SMNVEV (reference sequence). CDR3 length: 14 residues. CDR3 sequence: CASSLRQGGNGYTF. In DNA, the CDR3 is TGTGCCAGCAGTTTACGGCAGGGAGGTAATGGCTACACCTTC.

The V and J genes are TRBV2 and TRBJ1-1; TRBD1 matches 10 bases. V dropped 7 bases and J dropped 2; count of bases not matched to a gene: 7. Germline assignment: CDR1 SNHLY and CDR2 FYNNEI. The CDR3 sequence is 15 residues long. In nucleotides, the CDR3 is TGTGCCAGCATCGTAGACAGGGGGCGAAACACTGAAGCTTTCTTT. This gives the protein CASIVDRGRNTEAFF.